This T cell receptor beta chain was found in a study of shared clonotypes between healthy human individuals. Broader study findings: The sharing of 4% to 5.5% of naive CD4 clonotypes was seen across several donors. Clonotypes which were not shared had lower generation probabilities than clonotypes that all four donors shared. Enrolling few donors narrowed the genetic and exposure-history diversity that was represented. Sequencing depth was expected to influence donor clonotype sharing.

About this clone: The target antigen is unknown.

The protocol was immunoSEQ multiplex PCR, while the TCRdb copy is restricted to in-frame clones and leaves out a portion. The sample lists 1.5 million to 2.5 million clones, around 96% occurring once. Positive CCR7 selection of CD45RO-negative cells yielded the naive CD8 cells, and terminally differentiated effector memory CD45RA+ cells were excluded. The germline V gene encodes CDR1 SGHVS and CDR2 FNYEAQ. The CDR3 sequence is 15 residues long. Trimming removed 1 base from V and 2 bases from J; junction bases left unmatched: 1. This TCR came from a man younger than 30 in good health. J is TRBJ2-1 and V is TRBV7-6, with 8 bases that match TRBD2. The sample was naive CD8+ T cells sorted from blood. CDR3 region: CASSLEAGAYNEQFF. CDR3 DNA sequence: TGTGCCAGCAGCTTAGAAGCGGGAGCCTACAATGAGCAGTTCTTC.